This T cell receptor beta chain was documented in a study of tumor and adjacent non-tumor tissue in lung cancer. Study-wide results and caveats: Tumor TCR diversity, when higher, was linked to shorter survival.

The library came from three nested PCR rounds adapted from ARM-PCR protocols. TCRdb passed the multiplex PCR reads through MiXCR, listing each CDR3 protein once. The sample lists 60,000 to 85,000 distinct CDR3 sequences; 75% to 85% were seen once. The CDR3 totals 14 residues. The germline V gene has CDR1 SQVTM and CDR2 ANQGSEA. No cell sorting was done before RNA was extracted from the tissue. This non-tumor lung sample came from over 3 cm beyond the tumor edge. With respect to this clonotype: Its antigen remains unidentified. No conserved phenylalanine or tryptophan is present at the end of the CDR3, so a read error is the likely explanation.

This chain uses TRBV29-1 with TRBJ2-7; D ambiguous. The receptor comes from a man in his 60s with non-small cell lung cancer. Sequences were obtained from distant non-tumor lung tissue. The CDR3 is CGVVGRDRAYEQYS. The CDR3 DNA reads TGCGGCGTTGTTGGTAGGGATAGGGCCTACGAGCAGTACTCC.